What follows is one T cell receptor (beta chain) and its context. No antigen is known for it. Using RNA transcripts, the TCR beta CDR3 regions were amplified. HTBI-primed first-round RT-PCR preceded second-round multiplex PCR. TCRdb re-called the multiplex PCR reads with MiXCR, one entry per CDR3 protein. The sample consists of around 170,000 distinct CDR3 sequences, roughly 37% of them appearing once. CAS ≥3, NOSPECS ≥4, moderate-to-severe activity and duration under 3 months marked donors with ophthalmopathy. Uncontrolled infections, other autoimmune diseases, pregnancy or lactation barred patients from enrollment. This sample stems from a study of Graves' ophthalmopathy and Graves' hyperthyroidism. General study findings and limits: Most expanded clonotypes in thyroid above 0.001 frequency also showed up in blood. Ophthalmopathy progression was predicted with about 67% sensitivity and about 72% specificity.

V lost 1 base, J lost 2 bases, and 5 bases lay in between. Germline V gives CDR1 MNHEY, CDR2 SVGEGT. This CDR3 is 13 amino acids long. The chain is built from TRBV6-2 or TRBV6-3 and TRBJ1-1; D ambiguous. Sequencing was carried out using peripheral blood. This TCR derives from a woman between 35 and 50 years old with Graves' ophthalmopathy. The CDR3 DNA reads TGTGCCAGCAGTTACTATCCCAACACTGAAGCTTTCTTT. As protein: CASSYYPNTEAFF.